This T cell receptor beta chain was retrieved from a study of regulatory T cells in long-lasting Graves disease. The TCR beta library used iRepertoire HTBI primers with Arm-PCR amplification of CDR3. TCRdb reprocessed the multiplex PCR reads via MiXCR and lists one record per CDR3 protein. The sample lists 240,000 or so distinct CDR3 sequences, over 20% occurring once. Time point: newly diagnosed GD, antithyroid drugs for less than 3 months. After RNA was extracted from PBMCs, the TCR library was made from it. Germline V gene lookup returns CDR1 SGHRS and CDR2 YFSETQ. The CDR3 loop spans 15 amino acids. The junction had 3 bases not matched to a gene; V was cut back by 0 bases and J by 5 bases. Study-wide results and caveats: The TCR repertoire of persistent Graves' patients was less diverse than that of newly diagnosed ones. Accuracy may have been reduced by the small sample size.

This clonotype was seen at least ten times. The antigen remains undetermined. This clonotype was obtained from a female donor with Graves disease. The chain couples TRBV5-1 to TRBJ1-5, with TRBD1 matching over 9 bases. This specimen was peripheral blood mononuclear cells (PBMCs), taken at new diagnosis, from a patient treated with antithyroid drugs. CDR3 sequence (DNA): TGCGCCAGCAGCTTGGGGGGACAGGGCGATCAGCCCCAGCATTTT. This codes for CASSLGGQGDQPQHF.